The clone carrying this T cell receptor (beta chain) was observed a handful of times. Its antigen is unknown. CDR1 and CDR2 (germline): SEHNR, FQNEAQ (reference sequence). V was trimmed by 0 bases and J by 2 bases, leaving 8 bases between them. The CDR3 is made up of 14 amino acids. This entry belongs to a study of T cell therapy after organ transplantation. Overall study context: Patients received up to 6 T cell doses every 2 weeks.

Sequenced by immunoSEQ multiplex PCR; TCRdb stores in-frame clones only, minus some. The sample lists roughly 2,300 clones; under 85% were seen once. Study conclusions and caveats: Post-therapy reconstitution appeared to include transferred and endogenous clonotypes. Few nonresponder expansions may reflect low coverage from poor CD8+ yield. Pretherapy CD8 clonality inversely correlated with its fold change after therapy.

This sample comprised CD8+ T cells from blood, obtained before autologous CMV-specific T cell therapy. The V gene is TRBV7-9, the J gene TRBJ2-7, with TRBD2 as a possible D gene (5 bases). The TCR was taken from a human patient who had received a solid organ transplant and had CMV disease. The DNA of the CDR3 is TGTGCCAGCAGCTTAGCGGGAGACCCCTACGAGCAGTACTTC. Residues: CASSLAGDPYEQYF.